These 9 T cell receptor beta chains originate from one sample sequenced in a study of cytomegalovirus exposure and HLA in healthy donors. It was with 60 Vbeta and 13 Jbeta primers that the PCR ran. Clones were read by immunoSEQ multiplex PCR, and TCRdb kept only the in-frame ones, dropping some. The sample has approximately 180,000 clones, 80% to 85% seen once. Sequences were obtained from PBMCs. These receptors were taken from a woman aged 18-35 years in good health and CMV-seronegative.

A single count supports this clone. The chain links TRBV30 to TRBJ2-5; D may be TRBD1 (7 bases). Germline V gene data show CDR1 as GTSNPN and CDR2 as SVGIG (reference sequence). V was trimmed by 3 bases and J by 1 base, leaving 12 bases between them. The CDR3 is 14 amino acids. The CDR3 sequence is CAWREGQLQETQYF. The DNA for the CDR3 is TGTGCCTGGAGGGAGGGACAGCTCCAAGAGACCCAGTACTTC.

This chain links TRBV30 with TRBJ2-5; D call uncertain. Trimming pared 0 bases from V and 2 bases from J, leaving 13 bases between. This CDR3 has 15 residues. The germline V gene has CDR1 GTSNPN and CDR2 SVGIG (reference sequence). This CDR3 is CAWSVVAGSQETQYF. The CDR3 DNA is TGTGCCTGGAGTGTAGTGGCAGGTTCACAAGAGACCCAGTACTTC.

This chain links TRBV15 with TRBJ2-1; a possible D gene is TRBD1 (6 bases). The germline CDR1 and CDR2 sequences are LNHNV and YYDKDF (reference sequence). The germline V and J ends were trimmed by 0 bases and 7 bases, with 13 bases remaining between them. The CDR3 is 15 residues long. The CDR3 spells CATSRDRGLGNEQFF. Written as DNA, the CDR3 is TGTGCCACCAGCAGAGATAGGGGGTTAGGGAATGAGCAGTTCTTC.

This clone showed up just once. J is TRBJ2-3 and V is TRBV5-6, with TRBD2 matching 7 bases. Germline V gene sequence: CDR1 SGHDT, CDR2 YYEEEE. V shed 2 bases and J 4 bases; nucleotides not matched to a gene: 7. The CDR3 runs to 15 residues. The CDR3 bases are TGTGCCAGCAGCTTAGGGTGGGAGGGCCCAGATACGCAGTATTTT. This sequence encodes CASSLGWEGPDTQYF.

V and J are TRBV29-1 and TRBJ2-1; D gene unclear. The V and J ends lost 2 bases and 4 bases respectively, with 9 bases between them. CDR1 and CDR2 (germline): SQVTM, ANQGSEA. The CDR3 spans 13 residues. For the CDR3, the DNA is TGCAGCGTTGAAACCCTAAGTTACAATGAGCAGTTCTTC. Translated: CSVETLSYNEQFF.

The CDR3: CASSVDPGPGVNYGYTF. The CDR3 coding sequence is TGTGCCAGCAGTGTAGATCCAGGGCCGGGGGTTAACTATGGCTACACCTTC. V and J are TRBV27 and TRBJ1-2; the D gene is possibly TRBD1 (5 bases). The CDR3 length is 17 residues. The V end was cut by 5 bases, the J end by 1 base, with 20 bases between. Germline assignment: CDR1 MNHEY and CDR2 SMNVEV (reference sequence).

This chain uses TRBV28 with TRBJ1-2; TRBD1 matches 7 bases. V was clipped by 6 bases and J by 2 bases; unmatched bases: 6. The CDR3 runs 14 residues. Germline V gene lookup returns CDR1 MDHEN and CDR2 SYDVKM. The CDR3 DNA follows: TGTGCCAGCAGACCTGACAGGGAAAACTATGGCTACACCTTC. It codes for CASRPDRENYGYTF.

With respect to this clone: A junction end diverges from the germline sequence, so it may reflect a read error. The gene calls are TRBV7-9 and TRBJ2-5; D not resolved. The CDR3 length is 14 residues. CDR1 SEHNR and CDR2 FQNEAQ come from the germline V gene (reference sequence). In DNA form, the CDR3 reads TGTTCCAGCAAGCTTGGCCGGGACCAAGAGACCCAGTACTTC. It encodes CSSKLGRDQETQYF.

The J gene is TRBJ1-4, the V gene TRBV6-1; TRBD1 aligns across 7 bases. This CDR3 has 16 residues. The ends lost 3 bases at V and 0 bases at J; junction bases unmatched: 4. Germline CDR1 reads MNHNS; CDR2 reads SASEGT. In nucleotides, the CDR3 is TGTGCCAGCAGTGACAGGGGGACGGCAACTAATGAAAAACTGTTTTTT. Translated: CASSDRGTATNEKLFF.